This T cell receptor beta chain was documented in a study of blood T cell repertoires in COVID-19. Study-wide background: Acute and convalescent COVID-19 samples came from the United States, Italy and Spain. From T cells, B-cell-depleted T cells, or PBMCs came the material, which was cDNA or gDNA.

Data came from immunoSEQ multiplex PCR; TCRdb stores just in-frame clones and leaves some out. The sample carries 250,000 or so clones, about 87% recorded once. V lost 4 bases, J lost 3 bases, and 7 bases lay in between. The germline gives CDR1 SNHLY, CDR2 FYNNEI. CDR3 size: 13 residues. Before they entered the study, exposed participants had met a COVID-19 case within 2 weeks. Remarks on this clone: Other DNA sequences within the sample encode an identical CDR3.

What was sequenced was PBMCs or T cells enriched from blood (not recorded which). The chain has TRBV2 and TRBJ1-5, with a tentative D call TRBD1 (5 bases). The receptor's source is a woman aged 30 to 39 who had been exposed to COVID-19. Here the CDR3 reads CASSGGLNQPQHF. In DNA, the CDR3 is TGTGCCAGCAGTGGGGGACTCAATCAGCCCCAGCATTTT.